Detailed here is one T cell receptor (beta chain). Its cognate antigen is unknown. Assaying covered about 99,000 TCR templates per sample. Sequencing was performed with immunoSEQ multiplex PCR; in TCRdb, only in-frame clones are kept and a portion is missing. The table shows 100,000 to 120,000 clones, with roughly 90% occurring only once. CDR1 and CDR2 (germline): SQVTM, ANQGSEA. The CDR3 contains 12 residues. V lost 4 bases and J lost 4, with 8 bases in between. The data originate from a study of siplizumab effects on memory and regulatory T cells. Study results and limitations: The Treg-derived share of mappable alloreactive CD4+ clones averaged approximately 71% with siplizumab and 26.9% in controls. Naive T cell populations appeared to exhibit greater diversity than memory cells and appeared to be major alloresponse contributors. The study found that siplizumab significantly reduced alloreactive sequences traceable to unstimulated CD4+ memory cells.

The specimen sequenced was CD4+ T cells sorted from blood. The sequence derives from a human donor in good health. V usage is TRBV29-1 and J usage is TRBJ1-5; D is undetermined. In DNA form, the CDR3 reads TGCAGCGTTGGTAATGCGAATCAGCCCCAGCATTTT. Translated: CSVGNANQPQHF.